This passage covers 27 T cell receptor beta chains from one sample sequenced in a study of early T cells in non-severe SARS-CoV-2 infection. TCRdb used MiXCR to reprocess the 5' RACE reads, holding one entry per CDR3 protein. The table lists about 87,000 distinct CDR3 sequences, 14% of them singletons. Sequencing input: whole blood. These receptors came from an adult who was a healthcare worker with PCR-confirmed SARS-CoV-2 infection or an uninfected control (not recorded which).

The chain combines TRBV10-2 with TRBJ1-6; D remains ambiguous. The germline V and J ends were trimmed by 3 bases and 6 bases, with 3 bases remaining between them. The length of the CDR3 is 12 residues. Germline values: CDR1 WSHSY, CDR2 SAAADI. This CDR3 is CASSEPNSPLHF. The CDR3 region has the DNA TGCGCCAGCAGTGAACCTAATTCACCCCTCCACTTT.

A few counts support this clonotype. The chain has TRBV9 and TRBJ2-7, with 7 bases that match TRBD1. The CDR3 contains 15 residues. V was pared by 0 bases and J by 3 bases, with 6 bases of the junction left unmatched. Germline lookup yields CDR1 SGDLS and CDR2 YYNGEE. CDR3 residues: CASSVDQGEGYEQYF. In nucleotides, the CDR3 is TGTGCCAGCAGCGTAGACCAGGGGGAAGGCTACGAGCAGTACTTC.

On this clonotype: Given a much more abundant clone one base away, this may be a read error. The chain recombines TRBV6-4 with TRBJ1-2; D unresolved. This CDR3 spans 12 amino acids. The V gene lost 2 bases and the J gene lost 4 bases, with 5 bases spanning the gap. Germline loops: CDR1 MRHNA, CDR2 SNTAGT. The CDR3: CASSDRAYGYTF. CDR3 DNA: TGTGCCAGCAGTGACAGGGCCTATGGCTACACCTTC.

This clonotype has at least ten counts. This chain joins TRBV12-3 or TRBV12-4 and TRBJ2-3; 8 nucleotides agree with TRBD2. Germline trimming cut 3 bases from V and 2 bases from J; bases unmatched to any gene: 4. The CDR3 length is 15 residues. In DNA, the CDR3 is TGTGCCAGCAGTTTCCAGCGGGGGTTCACAGATACGCAGTATTTT. Protein product: CASSFQRGFTDTQYF.

This clonotype was seen only a few times. The J gene is TRBJ1-5, the V gene TRBV12-3 or TRBV12-4; TRBD1 is a possible D gene (5 bases). The CDR3 has 15 amino acids. Trimming removed 3 bases at V and 0 bases at J, with 9 bases between. The CDR3 DNA reads TGTGCCAGCAGTTTCGGGGGATATAGCAATCAGCCCCAGCATTTT. Protein: CASSFGGYSNQPQHF.

This clonotype was detected ten times or more. This chain links TRBV6-1 with TRBJ2-5, with TRBD2 matching 7 bases. The V segment lost 4 bases and the J segment 3 bases; nucleotides outside the gene matches: 2. Looked up from germline, CDR1 is MNHNS and CDR2 is SASEGT. The CDR3 spans 13 residues. The CDR3 sequence: CASSGLAEETQYF. The CDR3 DNA is TGTGCCAGCAGTGGGCTAGCGGAAGAGACCCAGTACTTC.

Ten or more counts support this clonotype. The V gene is TRBV7-9, the J gene TRBJ1-5; D gene ambiguous. The germline V gene has CDR1 SEHNR and CDR2 FQNEAQ (reference sequence). The length of the CDR3 is 14 residues. V lost 3 bases and J 1 base, leaving 7 bases between the germline ends. The CDR3 loop is CASSFLNSNQPQHF. CDR3 DNA: TGTGCCAGCAGCTTCCTAAACAGCAATCAGCCCCAGCATTTT.

The chain combines TRBV29-1 with TRBJ2-3; D is unresolved. Trimming pared 4 bases from V and 1 base from J, leaving 9 bases between. The germline gives CDR1 SQVTM, CDR2 ANQGSEA. This CDR3 has 13 residues. The CDR3 here is CSVVPSGTDTQYF. CDR3 DNA sequence: TGCAGCGTTGTCCCCTCGGGCACAGATACGCAGTATTTT.

In its sample, this clonotype was seen a few times. The CDR3 region is CASSTLAGVEAKNIQYF. The CDR3 nucleotides are TGTGCCAGTTCAACACTAGCGGGGGTGGAGGCCAAAAACATTCAGTACTTC. The chain employs TRBV19 and TRBJ2-4; 11 bases match TRBD2. The CDR3 contains 17 residues. V lost 8 bases, J lost 1 base, and 10 bases stayed unmatched. Germline CDR1 LNHDA, CDR2 SQIVND (reference sequence).

J is TRBJ1-2 and V is TRBV2; TRBD1 is a possible D gene (6 bases). Trimming pared 4 bases from V and 8 bases from J, leaving 14 bases between. CDR3 length: 13 residues. Germline CDR1 is SNHLY and CDR2 is FYNNEI. CDR3 in amino acids: CASSGRAGEGYTF. CDR3 bases: TGTGCCAGCAGTGGTCGGGCAGGGGAAGGCTACACCTTC.

The V gene is TRBV19, the J gene TRBJ2-3; no definite D call. This CDR3 is built from 13 residues. Germline assignment: CDR1 LNHDA and CDR2 SQIVND (reference sequence). The V end lost 2 bases, the J end lost 2 bases, and 5 bases lay between the germline ends. In nucleotides, the CDR3 is TGTGCCAGTAGTATAATGCCCACAGATACGCAGTATTTT. Protein: CASSIMPTDTQYF.

This clonotype was seen only a few times. The chain employs TRBV27 and TRBJ1-6, with D maybe TRBD1 (6 bases). This CDR3 region has 13 residues. Germline assignment: CDR1 MNHEY and CDR2 SMNVEV (reference sequence). V shed 5 bases and J shed 8 bases, with 10 bases lying between them. CDR3: CASSNRVYSPLHF. CDR3 DNA sequence: TGTGCCAGCAGTAACAGGGTTTATTCACCCCTCCACTTT.

This clonotype came up many times. The rearrangement links TRBV7-2 to TRBJ1-5; no clear D. Trimming took off 0 bases at V and 10 bases at J, with 10 bases between the two ends. This CDR3 is 13 amino acids long. Germline-derived CDR1 and CDR2 are SGHTA and FQGNSA. This CDR3 is CASSLAYFNPQHF. Written as DNA, the CDR3 is TGTGCCAGCAGCTTAGCGTATTTCAATCCCCAGCATTTT. Full variable domain (rest looked up from reference TRBV7-2 and TRBJ1-5): GAGVSQSPSNKVTEKGKDVELRCDPISGHTALYWYRQSLGQGLEFLIYFQGNSAPDKSGLPSDRFSAERTGGSVSTLTIQRTQQEDSAVYLCASSLAYFNPQHFGDGTRLSIL.

The table lists this clonotype with many counts. This chain links TRBV4-1 with TRBJ2-5; D gene unclear. V was shortened by 3 bases and J by 3 bases, with 5 bases between the two germline ends. CDR3 size: 12 residues. Per the germline V gene, CDR1 is MGHRA and CDR2 is YSYEKL. CDR3 sequence: CASSQWEETQYF. The CDR3 nucleotides are TGCGCCAGCAGCCAGTGGGAAGAGACCCAGTACTTC.

This clonotype was counted between two and nine times. V usage is TRBV10-3 and J usage is TRBJ2-7, with 13 bases lining up with TRBD2. V lost 6 bases to trimming and J lost 2 bases; unmatched junction nucleotides: 4. CDR1 is ENHRY, CDR2 SYGVKD, per germline. This CDR3 is built from 15 residues. CDR3: CAIRRLAGGTYEQYF. In nucleotides, the CDR3 is TGTGCCATCAGGAGACTAGCGGGGGGCACCTACGAGCAGTACTTC.

This clonotype was detected ten times or more. J is TRBJ1-2 and V is TRBV12-3 or TRBV12-4, with 7 bases aligning to TRBD1. This CDR3 comprises 13 residues. Trimming at V came to 4 bases and at J to 2 bases, leaving 1 base not matched to a gene. The CDR3 sequence is CASSSGQNYGYTF. CDR3 nucleotides: TGTGCCAGCAGTTCGGGACAGAACTATGGCTACACCTTC.

There are a few counts of this clonotype. This chain joins TRBV10-1 and TRBJ1-1; D call uncertain. V was cut by 0 bases and J by 12 bases, with 14 bases left in between. The CDR3 sequence is 13 residues long. Germline V gives CDR1 WNHNN, CDR2 SYGVQD (reference sequence). CDR3 protein: CASSESAGSGTFF. CDR3 DNA: TGCGCCAGCAGTGAGTCAGCGGGGTCGGGCACTTTCTTT.

The chain carries TRBV15 and TRBJ1-1; D remains unclear. The V end lost 3 bases, the J end lost 3 bases, and 8 bases lay between the germline ends. Per germline, CDR1 LNHNV and CDR2 YYDKDF (reference sequence). The CDR3 runs 13 residues. CDR3 bases: TGTGCCACCAGCAGGGGGAGGGACACTGAAGCTTTCTTT. This sequence encodes CATSRGRDTEAFF.

V is TRBV28 and J is TRBJ2-1, with TRBD1 matching 11 bases. The V gene end was trimmed by 4 bases and the J gene end by 7 bases; junction bases not matched to a gene: 6. Germline CDR1 and CDR2: MDHEN and SYDVKM. CDR3 length: 15 amino acids. CDR3 amino acids: CASSSAGTGGNEQFF. CDR3 bases: TGTGCCAGCAGTTCGGCCGGGACAGGGGGAAATGAGCAGTTCTTC.

Only a few counts were recorded for this clonotype. A junction end diverges from the germline sequence, so it may reflect a read error. V and J are TRBV7-7 and TRBJ2-3; D is uncertain. Germline CDR1 SSHAT, CDR2 FNYEAQ (reference sequence). CDR3 length: 14 amino acids. Here the CDR3 reads CASSSSEYADTQYF. The CDR3 DNA sequence: TGTGCTAGCAGCTCCTCTGAATACGCAGATACGCAGTATTTT.

The J gene is TRBJ1-1, the V gene TRBV20-1; the D gene is possibly TRBD1 (5 bases). V lost 1 base and J lost 3, with 12 bases in between. The CDR3 runs to 14 residues. Germline CDR1 DFQATT, CDR2 SNEGSKA (reference sequence). The CDR3, as DNA: TGCAGTGCTAGAGGACAGTCTGGGGACACTGAAGCTTTCTTT. Its translation: CSARGQSGDTEAFF.

The genes are TRBV2 and TRBJ2-1, with TRBD2 matching over 7 bases. Germline loops: CDR1 SNHLY, CDR2 FYNNEI. CDR3 length equals 13 residues. The V segment lost 1 base and the J segment 9 bases; nucleotides outside the gene matches: 3. The chain's CDR3 is CASSEGLASEQFF. DNA of the CDR3: TGTGCCAGCAGTGAAGGACTAGCATCTGAGCAGTTCTTC.

This clonotype has only a few counts. The V and J genes are TRBV15 and TRBJ2-2; D unclear. This CDR3 comprises 12 residues. Trimming shortened V by 7 bases and J by 7 bases, and 10 bases separated the two germline ends. Germline V gene data show CDR1 as LNHNV and CDR2 as YYDKDF (reference sequence). CDR3 bases: TGTGCCACCAAAGGGTTTGGCGGGGAGCTGTTTTTT. Encoded protein: CATKGFGGELFF.

V gene TRBV21-1 combines with J gene TRBJ2-6; the table's TRBD1 call for D was not verified on the DNA. TRBV21-1 is termed a pseudogene. This CDR3 has 19 amino acids. For the CDR3, the DNA is TGTGCCAGCAGCACAAAACAGGGGGTATCATCTTCTGGGGCCAACGTCCTGACTTTC. As protein: CASSTKQGVSSSGANVLTF.

This clonotype came up many times. The chain recombines TRBV7-9 with TRBJ1-3; no definite D call. The CDR3 length is 16 residues. V gave up 0 bases and J gave up 9 bases, with 18 bases separating them. Per the germline V gene, CDR1 is SEHNR and CDR2 is FQNEAQ (reference sequence). CDR3 region: CASSLAPRLGGVTIYF. Here the CDR3 DNA reads TGTGCCAGCAGCTTAGCGCCCAGACTCGGCGGGGTCACCATATATTTT.

The chain employs TRBV7-2 and TRBJ1-6, with unresolved D. The V gene's germline CDR1 is SGHTA and CDR2 FQGNSA. The V gene lost 3 bases and the J gene lost 3 bases, with 12 bases spanning the gap. The CDR3 runs 16 residues. CDR3 DNA sequence: TGTGCCAGCAGCTTCGGCCCTCCCCGCTATAATTCACCCCTCCACTTT. Protein sequence: CASSFGPPRYNSPLHF. Full variable domain (outside the CDR3, taken from reference TRBV7-2 and TRBJ1-6): GAGVSQSPSNKVTEKGKDVELRCDPISGHTALYWYRQSLGQGLEFLIYFQGNSAPDKSGLPSDRFSAERTGGSVSTLTIQRTQQEDSAVYLCASSFGPPRYNSPLHFGNGTRLTVT.

This clonotype came up a few times. The chain joins TRBV7-3 to TRBJ2-7; D may be TRBD1 (5 bases). CDR1 SGHTA and CDR2 FQGTGA come from the germline V gene. V lost 2 bases and J lost 6, with 14 bases in between. CDR3 size: 14 residues. In DNA form, the CDR3 reads TGTGCCAGCAGCTTATCCCAGGGAAATAGCGAGCAGTACTTC. Its protein product is CASSLSQGNSEQYF. Full variable domain (outside the CDR3, taken from reference TRBV7-3 and TRBJ2-7): GAGVSQTPSNKVTEKGKYVELRCDPISGHTALYWYRQSLGQGPEFLIYFQGTGAADDSGLPNDRFFAVRPEGSVSTLKIQRTERGDSAVYLCASSLSQGNSEQYFGPGTRLTVT.